Listed here are 23 T cell receptor beta chains from one sample, sequenced in a study of regulatory T cells in long-lasting Graves disease (dated by TCRdb to the early 2020s). Explained via the paper, the time point label denotes: persistent/refractory GD, antithyroid drugs over 5 years with positive TRAb. For both TCR sequencing and RNA sequencing, RNA was extracted from PBMCs in TRIzol. Libraries were prepared through multiplex PCR. Sequencing used an Illumina HiSeq 4000. TCR beta libraries were built with iRepertoire HTBI primers and Arm-PCR amplification of CDR3 regions. TCRdb's own reprocessing of the public reads used fastp at Q25 and MiXCR and kept productive beta chains. Rows matching on CDR3 protein sequence are summarized as one entry with the most common DNA and genes. This sample comprises roughly 430,000 distinct CDR3 sequences, over 20% of them detected only once. The top ten clonotypes cover approximately 14% of the sample.

The sample in question was peripheral blood mononuclear cells (PBMCs), obtained when the disease was refractory, from a patient treated with antithyroid drugs. All receptors come from a female donor with Graves disease.

Turning to this clonotype: This could be a read error, since a much larger clone is one nucleotide away. This chain uses TRBV6-1 with TRBJ2-2; perhaps TRBD2 as D (5 bases). Looked up from germline, CDR1 is MNHNS and CDR2 is SASEGT. The CDR3 has 12 amino acids. This CDR3 reads CASNGNTEELFF. As DNA, the CDR3 is TGTGCCAGCAACGGGAACACCGAGGAGCTGTTTTTT.

This clonotype was seen ten or more times. The V and J genes are TRBV2 and TRBJ1-4; D not resolved. V was cut by 4 bases and J by 4 bases, with 4 bases left in between. Germline V gene sequence: CDR1 SNHLY, CDR2 FYNNEI. The CDR3 consists of 12 residues. In DNA form, the CDR3 reads TGTGCCAGCAGTGGCTATAATGAAAAACTGTTTTTT. Translated: CASSGYNEKLFF. The complete variable domain, with remaining parts taken from reference TRBV2 and TRBJ1-4, reads EPEVTQTPSHQVTQMGQEVILRCVPISNHLYFYWYRQILGQKVEFLVSFYNNEISEKSEIFDDQFSVERPDGSNFTLKIRSTKLEDSAMYFCASSGYNEKLFFGSGTQLSVL.

This clonotype was found a few times. The gene calls are TRBV7-9 and TRBJ2-5; D is unresolved. The germline V gene has CDR1 SEHNR and CDR2 FQNEAQ (reference sequence). V dropped 1 base and J dropped 3 bases, with 9 bases sitting between them. The CDR3 runs to 14 residues. This CDR3 reads CASSLVGPKETQYF. DNA of the CDR3: TGTGCCAGCAGCTTAGTTGGCCCAAAAGAGACCCAGTACTTC.

This clonotype was counted many times. J is TRBJ2-7 and V is TRBV29-1; 9 nucleotides match TRBD1. V dropped 7 bases and J dropped 2; count of bases not matched to a gene: 18. Germline values: CDR1 SQVTM, CDR2 ANQGSEA. CDR3 size: 17 residues. Written as DNA, the CDR3 is TGCAGCGCCGATCCGGGACAGGGAGTATTGGATACCTACGAGCAGTACTTC. Amino acid sequence: CSADPGQGVLDTYEQYF.

This clonotype appeared a few times. The J gene is TRBJ2-2, the V gene TRBV15, with D unresolved. This CDR3 comprises 14 residues. Trimming cost V 7 bases and J 3 bases, with 12 bases left between them. Germline lookup yields CDR1 LNHNV and CDR2 YYDKDF (reference sequence). The CDR3, as DNA: TGTGCCACCAACGAAATCAGAGACACCGGGGAGCTGTTTTTT. It specifies CATNEIRDTGELFF.

This chain connects TRBV6-1 to TRBJ2-4; 8 nucleotides agree with TRBD1. CDR3 length: 14 residues. Germline V CDR1 and CDR2: MNHNS, SASEGT. V trimming: 6 bases; J trimming: 9 bases; junction bases outside the gene matches: 10. CDR3 sequence: CASSPFQGAGIQYF. In nucleotides, the CDR3 is TGTGCCAGCAGCCCCTTCCAGGGGGCTGGCATTCAGTACTTC.

This clonotype was seen repeatedly, ten times or more. This sequence joins TRBV19 and TRBJ2-5; 13 positions match TRBD2. The trim removed 2 bases at V and 7 bases at J, leaving 10 bases unmatched. The CDR3 has 17 residues. The germline V gene has CDR1 LNHDA and CDR2 SQIVND (reference sequence). The DNA of the CDR3 is TGTGCCAGTAGTATACTGACCGGGACTAGCGGGATTGGGACCCAGTACTTC. It is translated as CASSILTGTSGIGTQYF.

This clonotype was observed a few times. This rearrangement joins TRBV4-2 to TRBJ1-6; D possibly corresponds to TRBD1 (6 bases). Germline lookup yields CDR1 LGHNA and CDR2 YNFKEQ. Trimming shortened V by 0 bases and J by 7 bases, and 13 bases separated the two germline ends. The CDR3 covers 16 residues. The CDR3 DNA sequence: TGTGCCAGCAGCCAAGATATCCACCAGGGGAATTCACCCCTCCACTTT. Translating it yields CASSQDIHQGNSPLHF.

J is TRBJ2-3 and V is TRBV28; D gene uncertain. Between the trimmed V and J ends, which lost 7 bases and 0 bases, there was a span of 14 bases. Germline assignment: CDR1 MDHEN and CDR2 SYDVKM. The CDR3 length is 15 residues. The DNA for the CDR3 is TGTGCCAGCACACGAGCGCAAGCTAGCACAGATACGCAGTATTTT. The encoded protein is CASTRAQASTDTQYF.

This clonotype showed up many times. CDR3 sequence: CASSYEGNRETQYF. CDR3 in DNA: TGTGCCAGCAGTTACGAAGGAAACCGGGAGACCCAGTACTTC. V gene TRBV6-5 combines with J gene TRBJ2-5; no firm D call. CDR1 is MNHEY and CDR2 is SVGAGI in the germline V gene. The CDR3 extends over 14 amino acids. V was cut by 2 bases and J by 5 bases, with 12 bases left in between.

This clonotype occurred many times. In DNA, the CDR3 is TGTGCCAGCAGTACTACCCGTGGGGGGGCGCAGAGCGGGAGGGGAATAAACATTCAGTACTTC. It translates to CASSTTRGGAQSGRGINIQYF. The V call is TRBV28, the J call TRBJ2-4; 10 positions agree with TRBD2. Germline CDR1 and CDR2: MDHEN and SYDVKM. After removal of 5 bases from V and 6 bases from J, the junction contained 25 bases not matched to a gene. The CDR3 extends over 21 amino acids.

On this clonotype itself: This could be a read error, since a much larger clone is one nucleotide away. The CDR3 loop reads CASDYSGGEETQYF. CDR3 nucleotide sequence: TGTGCCAGCGATTACTCGGGAGGGGAAGAGACCCAGTACTTC. The chain employs TRBV6-5 and TRBJ2-5; 8 nucleotides line up with TRBD2. This CDR3 spans 14 amino acids. Germline-derived CDR1 and CDR2 are MNHEY and SVGAGI. Trimming removed 8 bases from V and 3 bases from J; junction bases left unmatched: 8.

This chain links TRBV20-1 with TRBJ2-7, with 8 positions matching TRBD2. CDR3 length: 16 residues. With V trimmed by 0 bases and J by 0 bases, 7 bases remained unmatched. CDR1 is DFQATT, CDR2 SNEGSKA, per germline (reference sequence). DNA for the CDR3: TGCAGTGCTAGAGAAGAAGCACTAGCGGACTCCTACGAGCAGTACTTC. Its translation is CSAREEALADSYEQYF.

This clonotype was counted many times. The CDR3 region has the DNA TGCAGCGTTGAAGATCCCGCTCTCGCCCCAGGGGGCGCTACTTATGGCTACACCTTC. The encoded protein is CSVEDPALAPGGATYGYTF. This chain uses TRBV29-1 with TRBJ1-2; 8 bases fit TRBD1. The CDR3 totals 19 residues. V was clipped by 0 bases and J by 5 bases; unmatched bases: 20. Germline V CDR1 and CDR2: SQVTM, ANQGSEA.

This clonotype was seen repeatedly, ten times or more. CDR3 bases: TGTGCCAGCAGTGAAGCCGGGGGAGGACAGCCCCAGCATTTT. Residues: CASSEAGGGQPQHF. This chain uses TRBV6-2 or TRBV6-3 with TRBJ1-5; D is possibly TRBD1 (5 bases). Looked up from germline, CDR1 is MNHEY and CDR2 is SVGEGT. The ends were cut back, 5 bases at V and 7 bases at J, with 15 bases in the middle. This CDR3 has 14 residues.

This clonotype showed up just a few times. V and J are TRBV5-1 and TRBJ1-5; D may be TRBD1 (6 bases). Germline V gene sequence: CDR1 SGHRS, CDR2 YFSETQ. This CDR3 has 15 amino acids. Trimming left V 2 bases short and J 1 base short, with 10 bases between. CDR3 protein: CASSLQGKSNQPQHF. The CDR3 nucleotides are TGCGCCAGCAGCTTACAGGGCAAGAGCAATCAGCCCCAGCATTTT.

The chain uses TRBV7-2 and TRBJ1-2; a weak D match, TRBD1 (5 bases). CDR1 is SGHTA and CDR2 is FQGNSA in the germline V gene. This CDR3 region has 15 residues. V lost 2 bases and J 3 bases, leaving 13 bases between the germline ends. CDR3 residues: CASSLQGSTHYGYTF. The CDR3, as DNA: TGTGCCAGCAGCTTACAGGGTTCTACGCACTATGGCTACACCTTC.

In nucleotides, the CDR3 is TGTGCCAGCAGTGGCAGGAATAATTCACCCCTCCACTTT. Translation: CASSGRNNSPLHF. The gene calls are TRBV6-1 and TRBJ1-6; D is uncertain. Germline V gene data show CDR1 as MNHNS and CDR2 as SASEGT. The CDR3 has 13 amino acids. V was trimmed by 4 bases and J by 5 bases, leaving 6 bases between them.

The sample holds a few counts of this clonotype. Just one base apart from a much larger clone, this may be a read error. V usage is TRBV27 and J usage is TRBJ1-1, with TRBD1 matching over 7 bases. There are 14 residues in the CDR3. The germline V gene has CDR1 MNHEY and CDR2 SMNVEV (reference sequence). The V and J ends lost 5 bases and 5 bases, in that order; junction bases with no gene match: 8. CDR3 region: CASSPYRGGTEAFF. CDR3 DNA: TGTGCCAGCAGTCCGTACAGGGGTGGGACTGAAGCTTTCTTT.

This clonotype was recorded a few times. The gene calls are TRBV5-5 and TRBJ2-7, with TRBD1 identical over 7 bases. In germline, CDR1 is SGHKS, CDR2 YYEKEE (reference sequence). With V trimmed by 4 bases and J by 5 bases, 9 bases remained unmatched. This CDR3 region has 14 residues. CDR3 region: CASSIPDRENEQYF. The CDR3 DNA sequence: TGTGCCAGCAGCATCCCTGACAGGGAGAACGAGCAGTACTTC. Full variable domain (missing parts from reference TRBV5-5 and TRBJ2-7): DAGVTQSPTHLIKTRGQQVTLRCSPISGHKSVSWYQQVLGQGPQFIFQYYEKEERGRGNFPDRFSARQFPNYSSELNVNALLLGDSALYLCASSIPDRENEQYFGPGTRLTVT.

This clonotype was counted between two and nine times. The chain has TRBV7-9 and TRBJ2-7; 12 bases match TRBD2. Germline trimming cut 3 bases from V and 7 bases from J; bases unmatched to any gene: 13. The CDR3 runs to 17 residues. CDR1 and CDR2 (germline): SEHNR, FQNEAQ (reference sequence). CDR3 nucleotide sequence: TGTGCCAGCAGCTTGGGCCTCCTAGCGGGAGGGCCATATGAGCAGTACTTC. Amino acid sequence: CASSLGLLAGGPYEQYF.

The sample holds a few counts of this clonotype. This chain joins TRBV27 and TRBJ2-3, with D perhaps TRBD2 (7 bases). Trimming took off 6 bases at V and 0 bases at J, with 16 bases between the two ends. The CDR3 runs to 16 residues. Germline values: CDR1 MNHEY, CDR2 SMNVEV (reference sequence). CDR3: CASSRTGGSSTDTQYF. For the CDR3, the DNA is TGTGCCAGCAGCCGAACGGGGGGCTCTAGCACAGATACGCAGTATTTT.

This clonotype was detected many times. The chain combines TRBV6-1 with TRBJ2-5; D possibly matches TRBD1 or TRBD2 (5 bases each). Trimming pared 3 bases from V and 5 bases from J, leaving 10 bases between. This CDR3 spans 13 amino acids. Germline lookup yields CDR1 MNHNS and CDR2 SASEGT. CDR3 sequence: CASSERGRETQYF. CDR3 coding DNA: TGTGCCAGCAGTGAGAGGGGAAGGGAGACCCAGTACTTC.